This is a list of T cell receptor beta chains from one sample in a study of persistence of HIV-infected CD4 T cells. The antigens of these receptors remain unknown. The assay was immunoSEQ multiplex PCR, and TCRdb's table has in-frame clones only and misses some. The table records some 41,000 clones, 65% to 85% of them present only once. Sequenced material: CD4+ T cells sorted from PBMCs after 18-hour stimulation, taken from a patient who received antiretroviral therapy. These TCRs come from an adult man with HIV who was CMV-seropositive. CDR3s include the opening cysteine and the closing phenylalanine or tryptophan. D genes are given only for firm matches. Expanded clones get a size class; other rows say once, few or many, or leave the size out.

j_call: TRBJ1-1; d_call: TRBD1; cdr3_length: 14; clone_size: -; v_call: TRBV7-9; cdr3_nt: TGTGCCAGCGAGGGACAGGGGGGGAGCACTGAAGCTTTCTTT; cdr3_aa: CASEGQGGSTEAFF
j_call: TRBJ1-2; d_call: -; cdr3_length: 13; clone_size: -; v_call: TRBV2; cdr3_nt: TGTGCCAGCACCGAGGGAGGGGTTGGAGGCTACACCTTC; cdr3_aa: CASTEGGVGGYTF
j_call: TRBJ2-1; d_call: TRBD2; cdr3_length: 15; clone_size: -; v_call: TRBV7-2; cdr3_nt: TGTGCCAGCACCTTCGGGGGGGCATCCTACAATGAGCAGTTCTTC; cdr3_aa: CASTFGGASYNEQFF
j_call: TRBJ1-1; d_call: -; cdr3_length: 13; clone_size: -; v_call: TRBV18; cdr3_nt: TGTGCCAGCTCACCTAACCCCCAGGGAGGAGCTTTCTTT; cdr3_aa: CASSPNPQGGAFF
j_call: TRBJ2-2; d_call: -; cdr3_length: 16; clone_size: -; v_call: TRBV7-9; cdr3_nt: TGTGCCAGCCCTCCGGCGGGACGGTCGAACACCGGGGAGCTGTTTTTT; cdr3_aa: CASPPAGRSNTGELFF
j_call: TRBJ2-7; d_call: -; cdr3_length: 15; clone_size: -; v_call: TRBV4-1; cdr3_nt: TGCGCCAGCAGCCACGACAGGTTGGCCTACTACGAGCAGTACTTC; cdr3_aa: CASSHDRLAYYEQYF
j_call: TRBJ1-2; d_call: TRBD1; cdr3_length: 13; clone_size: few; v_call: TRBV12-3/TRBV12-4; cdr3_nt: TGTGCCAGCAGACGCGGGGAGGGGGCTGGCTACACCTTC; cdr3_aa: CASRRGEGAGYTF
j_call: TRBJ2-1; d_call: TRBD2; cdr3_length: 18; clone_size: -; v_call: TRBV30; cdr3_nt: TGTGCCTGGAGCAAACCTCCCTGGCAGCGGGGGGCCGAGAATGAGCAGTTCTTC; cdr3_aa: CAWSKPPWQRGAENEQFF
j_call: TRBJ1-1; d_call: -; cdr3_length: 14; clone_size: -; v_call: TRBV5-1; cdr3_nt: TGCGCCAGCAGAAGGGGAACGGAGAACACTGAAGCTTTCTTT; cdr3_aa: CASRRGTENTEAFF
j_call: TRBJ2-1; d_call: TRBD2; cdr3_length: 17; clone_size: -; v_call: TRBV27; cdr3_nt: TGTGCCAGCAGTTTAGTAAGACTAGCGGGGGGGGACAATGAGCAGTTCTTC; cdr3_aa: CASSLVRLAGGDNEQFF
j_call: TRBJ1-2; d_call: -; cdr3_length: 16; clone_size: -; v_call: TRBV28; cdr3_nt: TGTGCCAGCAGTTTACCTTCCGGGTCTGGAGGTCATGGCTACACCTTC; cdr3_aa: CASSLPSGSGGHGYTF
j_call: TRBJ1-1; d_call: -; cdr3_length: 15; clone_size: -; v_call: TRBV5-1; cdr3_nt: TGCGCCAGCAGCTTGCACGAGGGCGGGAGGGCTGAAGCTTTCTTT; cdr3_aa: CASSLHEGGRAEAFF
j_call: TRBJ2-2; d_call: -; cdr3_length: 11; clone_size: -; v_call: TRBV12-3/TRBV12-4; cdr3_nt: TGTGCCAGCAGTGTGACCGGGGAGCTGTTTTTT; cdr3_aa: CASSVTGELFF
j_call: TRBJ1-3; d_call: -; cdr3_length: 16; clone_size: -; v_call: TRBV28; cdr3_nt: TGTGCCAGCAGTCCCGGTGGGGGTCGGAGTGGAAACACCATATATTTT; cdr3_aa: CASSPGGGRSGNTIYF
j_call: TRBJ2-4; d_call: -; cdr3_length: 13; clone_size: -; v_call: TRBV28; cdr3_nt: TGTGCCAGCAGTCGACGGGGACCAAACATTCAGTACTTC; cdr3_aa: CASSRRGPNIQYF
j_call: TRBJ1-2; d_call: -; cdr3_length: 14; clone_size: -; v_call: TRBV10-2; cdr3_nt: TGCGCCAGCAGTGAGTACCGGGAAGACTATGGCTACACCTTC; cdr3_aa: CASSEYREDYGYTF
j_call: TRBJ2-1; d_call: -; cdr3_length: 13; clone_size: -; v_call: TRBV29-1; cdr3_nt: TGCAGCGTTCGTGGTTGGAGAGGCGATGAGCAGTTCTTC; cdr3_aa: CSVRGWRGDEQFF
j_call: TRBJ1-5; d_call: -; cdr3_length: 14; clone_size: -; v_call: TRBV4-1; cdr3_nt: TGCGCCAGCAGCCAAAGGGCTATCAATCAGCCCCAGCATTTT; cdr3_aa: CASSQRAINQPQHF
j_call: TRBJ1-1; d_call: -; cdr3_length: 16; clone_size: -; v_call: TRBV7-8; cdr3_nt: TGTGCCAGCAGCTTATCACACGGCCTTTGGGCCACTGAAGCTTTCTTT; cdr3_aa: CASSLSHGLWATEAFF
j_call: TRBJ2-7; d_call: TRBD1; cdr3_length: 15; clone_size: few; v_call: TRBV7-7; cdr3_nt: TGTGCCAGCAGCCCACCGGGACAGGCCGACTACGAGCAGTACTTC; cdr3_aa: CASSPPGQADYEQYF
j_call: TRBJ1-2; d_call: -; cdr3_length: 16; clone_size: once; v_call: TRBV4-2; cdr3_nt: TGTGCCAGCAGCCAAGATTCCAGGGTAGAGGCCTATGGCTACACCTTC; cdr3_aa: CASSQDSRVEAYGYTF
j_call: TRBJ2-3; d_call: TRBD1; cdr3_length: 15; clone_size: -; v_call: TRBV6-5; cdr3_nt: TGTGCCAGCAGGGGGACAGGACTTAGCACAGATACGCAGTATTTT; cdr3_aa: CASRGTGLSTDTQYF
j_call: TRBJ1-1; d_call: -; cdr3_length: 13; clone_size: -; v_call: TRBV3-1/TRBV3-2; cdr3_nt: TGTGCCAGCTCAAGGGAGAGCAACACTGAAGCTTTCTTT; cdr3_aa: CASSRESNTEAFF
j_call: TRBJ2-2; d_call: TRBD1; cdr3_length: 15; clone_size: -; v_call: TRBV11-3; cdr3_nt: TGTGCCAGCAGCTCTCCTCGACAGGGACCCGGGGAGCTGTTTTTT; cdr3_aa: CASSSPRQGPGELFF
j_call: TRBJ2-7; d_call: TRBD2; cdr3_length: 15; clone_size: -; v_call: TRBV18; cdr3_nt: TGTGCCAGCTCACCACTGGCGGGGGGGCAGGACGAGCAGTACTTC; cdr3_aa: CASSPLAGGQDEQYF